This T cell receptor beta chain was recovered during a study of regulatory T cells in long-lasting Graves disease. Study-wide points: Possibly, too few samples lowered accuracy.

This clonotype was detected many times. Its antigen is currently unknown. The time point: persistent/refractory GD, antithyroid drugs over 5 years with positive TRAb. The TCR library was made from RNA extracted from PBMCs. The J segment lost 2 bases and the V segment lost 1 base, leaving 1 base of the junction unmatched. The CDR3 sequence is 13 residues long. Germline assignment: CDR1 SQVTM and CDR2 ANQGSEA. Assembly of TCR beta libraries relied on iRepertoire HTBI primers together with Arm-PCR of CDR3 regions. TCRdb reprocessed the multiplex PCR reads with MiXCR, giving one entry per CDR3 protein. The sample contains roughly 500,000 distinct CDR3 sequences, about a fifth of which appear only once.

This chain uses TRBV29-1 with TRBJ1-2; 7 bases agree with TRBD1. The sequencing here drew on peripheral blood mononuclear cells (PBMCs), taken when the disease was refractory, from a patient treated with antithyroid drugs. The clonotype comes from a female donor with Graves disease. This chain's CDR3 is CSVEGGQNYGYTF. The DNA for the CDR3 is TGCAGCGTTGAAGGGGGACAGAACTATGGCTACACCTTC. The complete variable domain, with remaining parts taken from reference TRBV29-1 and TRBJ1-2, reads SAVISQKPSRDICQRGTSLTIQCQVDSQVTMMFWYRQQPGQSLTLIATANQGSEATYESGFVIDKFPISRPNLTFSTLTVSNMSPEDSSIYLCSVEGGQNYGYTFGSGTRLTVV.